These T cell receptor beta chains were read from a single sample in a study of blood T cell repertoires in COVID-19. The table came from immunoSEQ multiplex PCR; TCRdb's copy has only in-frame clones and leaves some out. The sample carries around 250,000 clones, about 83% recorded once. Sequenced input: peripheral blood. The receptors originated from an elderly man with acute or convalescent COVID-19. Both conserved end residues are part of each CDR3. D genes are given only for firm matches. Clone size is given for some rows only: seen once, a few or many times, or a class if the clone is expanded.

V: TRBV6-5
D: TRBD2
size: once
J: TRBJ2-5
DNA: TGTGCCAGCAGTTACTCTCCTAGCGGGAGTGAAGAGACCCAGTACTTC
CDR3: CASSYSPSGSEETQYF

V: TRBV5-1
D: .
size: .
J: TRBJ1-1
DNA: TGCGCCAGCAGCTTGGATCTGGCTACTGAAGCTTTCTTT
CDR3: CASSLDLATEAFF

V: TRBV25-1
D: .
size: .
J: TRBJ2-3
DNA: TGTGCCAGCACGTCAGGGGCTCAGCTCACAGATACGCAGTATTTT
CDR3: CASTSGAQLTDTQYF

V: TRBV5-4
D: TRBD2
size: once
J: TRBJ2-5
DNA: TGTGCCAGCAGCCTTCGCGGGACTAGCGGGGTGCAGACCCAGTACTTC
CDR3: CASSLRGTSGVQTQYF

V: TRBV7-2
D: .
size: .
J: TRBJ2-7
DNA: TGTGCCAGCAGCTTAGCGCTGGGCCGCTCCTACGAGCAGTACTTC
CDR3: CASSLALGRSYEQYF

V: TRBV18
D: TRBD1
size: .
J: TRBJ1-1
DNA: TGTGCCAGCTCACCCGACGGACAGGGGAAAGCTTTCTTT
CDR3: CASSPDGQGKAFF

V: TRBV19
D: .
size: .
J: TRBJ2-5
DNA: TGTGCCAGTAGTAGAGCCCCGGAGGGCCAAGAGACCCAGTACTTC
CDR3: CASSRAPEGQETQYF

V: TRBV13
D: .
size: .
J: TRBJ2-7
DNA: TGTGCCAGCAGCTTAGGTGGCGGACAGACCTACGAGCAGTACTTC
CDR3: CASSLGGGQTYEQYF

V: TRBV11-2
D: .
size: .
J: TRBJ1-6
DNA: TGTGCCAGCAGCTTAGTCCGTAGTAGCTCACCCCTCCACTTT
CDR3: CASSLVRSSSPLHF

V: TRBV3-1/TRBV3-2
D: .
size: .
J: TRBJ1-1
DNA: TGTGCCAGCAGCCCACCAATCCGTAGCAACACTGAAGCTTTCTTT
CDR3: CASSPPIRSNTEAFF

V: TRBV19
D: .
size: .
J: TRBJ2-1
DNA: TGTGCCAGTAGTATTGGACTATCCTACAATGAGCAGTTCTTC
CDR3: CASSIGLSYNEQFF

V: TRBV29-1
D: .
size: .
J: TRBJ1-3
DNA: TGCAGCGTTTTGGGCGGGGGAGATGGAAACACCATATATTTT
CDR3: CSVLGGGDGNTIYF

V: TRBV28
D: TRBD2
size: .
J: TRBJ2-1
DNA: TGTGCCAGCAGCCTCGCTAGCGGGAGTCGCAATGAGCAGTTCTTC
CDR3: CASSLASGSRNEQFF

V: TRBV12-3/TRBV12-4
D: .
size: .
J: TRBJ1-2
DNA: TGTGCCAGCAGTTTTTATGATGGCTACACCTTC
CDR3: CASSFYDGYTF

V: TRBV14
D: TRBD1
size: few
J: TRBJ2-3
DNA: TGTGCCAGCAGCCATCGGACAGGGATGAAGACAGATACGCAGTATTTT
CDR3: CASSHRTGMKTDTQYF

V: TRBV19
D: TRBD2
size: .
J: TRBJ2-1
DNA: TGTGCCAGTAGTATCCCTGGGGAGGGGACTGAGCAGTTCTTC
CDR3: CASSIPGEGTEQFF

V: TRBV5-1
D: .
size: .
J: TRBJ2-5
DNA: TGCGCCAGCAGCTTGTCAGGCGGGGTTACCCAAGAGACCCAGTACTTC
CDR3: CASSLSGGVTQETQYF

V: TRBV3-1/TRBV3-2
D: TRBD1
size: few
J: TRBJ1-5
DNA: TGTGCCAGCAGCCAAGGGGACAGGGAGTCTTACGGCAATCAGCCCCAGCATTTT
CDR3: CASSQGDRESYGNQPQHF

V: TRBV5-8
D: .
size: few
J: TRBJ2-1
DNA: TGTGCCAGCAGCTCGCTCGTCCGGGGGGCACTTTACAATGAGCAGTTCTTC
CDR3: CASSSLVRGALYNEQFF

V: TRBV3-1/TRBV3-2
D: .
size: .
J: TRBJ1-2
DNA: TGTGCCAGCAGCCAACTCCTAGCTGGCTACACCTTC
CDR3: CASSQLLAGYTF

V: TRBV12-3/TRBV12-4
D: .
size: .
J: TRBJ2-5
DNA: TGTGCCAGCAGTGAGACAAGTCGGGAGACCCAGTACTTC
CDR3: CASSETSRETQYF

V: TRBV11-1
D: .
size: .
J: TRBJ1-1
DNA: TGTGCCAGCAGCTTAGCGGGGCCGACTGACGAAGCTTTCTTT
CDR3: CASSLAGPTDEAFF

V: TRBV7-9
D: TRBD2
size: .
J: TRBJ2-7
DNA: TGTGCCAGCAGCTGGGGGGGTTCCTACGAGCAGTACTTC
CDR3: CASSWGGSYEQYF

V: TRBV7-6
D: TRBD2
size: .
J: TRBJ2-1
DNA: TGTGCCAGCAGTGTCCGCGGCGGGAGCTCCTACAATGAGCAGTTCTTC
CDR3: CASSVRGGSSYNEQFF

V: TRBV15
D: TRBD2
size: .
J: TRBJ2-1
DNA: TGTGCCACCAGCAGAGGGACTAGCCTTAACAATGAGCAGTTCTTC
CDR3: CATSRGTSLNNEQFF

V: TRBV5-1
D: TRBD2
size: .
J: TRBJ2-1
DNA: TGCGCCAGCAGCTTGGGGACTAGCCGGGGCGGTGAGCAGTTCTTC
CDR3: CASSLGTSRGGEQFF

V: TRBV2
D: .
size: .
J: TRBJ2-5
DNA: TGTGCCAGCAGTGAAAGTAGGCCGGGGGAGACCCAGTACTTC
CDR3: CASSESRPGETQYF

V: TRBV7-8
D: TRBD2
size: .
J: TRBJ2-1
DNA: TGTGCCAGCAGCGAAGCGGGGGGGCTCGATGAGCAGTTCTTC
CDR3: CASSEAGGLDEQFF

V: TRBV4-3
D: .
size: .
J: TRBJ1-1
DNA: TGCGCCAGCAGCCAAGGCGGGGGGATGAACACTGAAGCTTTCTTT
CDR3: CASSQGGGMNTEAFF

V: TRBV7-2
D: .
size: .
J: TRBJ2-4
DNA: TGTGCCAGCAGCTTGAGTGAGGTCAACATTCAGTACTTC
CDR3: CASSLSEVNIQYF

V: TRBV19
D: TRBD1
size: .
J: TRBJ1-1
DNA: TGTGCCAGTATCGACAGGGGGCGGGCCACTGAAGCTTTCTTT
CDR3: CASIDRGRATEAFF

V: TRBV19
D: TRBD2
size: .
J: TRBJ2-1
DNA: TGTGCCAGTAGTAAGGTAGCGGGGGGGGGAAATGAGCAGTTCTTC
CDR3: CASSKVAGGGNEQFF

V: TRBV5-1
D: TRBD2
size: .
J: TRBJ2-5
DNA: TGCGCCAGCAGCTTGAGGGGGACTAGCGGTAACCAAGAGACCCAGTACTTC
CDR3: CASSLRGTSGNQETQYF

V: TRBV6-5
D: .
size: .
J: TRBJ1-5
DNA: TGTGCCAGCCGTAGTGGGGCGGATCAGCCCCAGCATTTT
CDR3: CASRSGADQPQHF

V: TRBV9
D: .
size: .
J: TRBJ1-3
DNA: TGTGCCAGCAGCGTAGCTACGACAGTTCAAGGCACCTCTGGAAACACCATATATTTT
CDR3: CASSVATTVQGTSGNTIYF

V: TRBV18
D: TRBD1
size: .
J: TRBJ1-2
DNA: TGTGCCAGCTCACCCAGGCAGGGGGCATACTATGGCTACACCTTC
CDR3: CASSPRQGAYYGYTF

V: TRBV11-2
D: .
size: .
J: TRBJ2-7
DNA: TGTGCCAGCAGCTTAGCACGACTACCTGCCTACGAGCAGTACTTC
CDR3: CASSLARLPAYEQYF

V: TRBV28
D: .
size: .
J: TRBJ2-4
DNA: TGTGCCAGCAGTTCTGCCGGAGGGGCCAAAAACATTCAGTACTTC
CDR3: CASSSAGGAKNIQYF

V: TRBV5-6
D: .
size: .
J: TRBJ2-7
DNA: TGTGCCAGCAGTCTCCGGCGGAGAGAGCAGTACTTC
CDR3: CASSLRRREQYF

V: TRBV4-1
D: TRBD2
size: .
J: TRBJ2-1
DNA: TGCGCCAGCAGCCAAGAGTCGTGGGCGGGGGGGCCTGTTGAGCAGTTCTTC
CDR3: CASSQESWAGGPVEQFF

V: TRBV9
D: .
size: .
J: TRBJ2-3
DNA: TGTGCCAGACATTTCATCACAGATACGCAGTATTTT
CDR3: CARHFITDTQYF

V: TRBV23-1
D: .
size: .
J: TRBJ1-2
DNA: TGCGCCAGCAGTCAATCGACGACAGGTGGGTCGTATGGCTACACCTTC
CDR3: CASSQSTTGGSYGYTF

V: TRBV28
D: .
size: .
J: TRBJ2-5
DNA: TGTGCCAGCAGTTTTAGCGGCGTGGGGGAGACCCAGTACTTC
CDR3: CASSFSGVGETQYF

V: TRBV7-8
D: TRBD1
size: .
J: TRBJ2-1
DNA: TGTGCCAGCAGCTTAAGGGGGCGCTTTAATAATGAGCAGTTCTTC
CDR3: CASSLRGRFNNEQFF

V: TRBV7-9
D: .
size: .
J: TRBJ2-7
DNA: TGTGCCAGCACCGTAGAGGGTTCCTCCTACGAGCAGTACTTC
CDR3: CASTVEGSSYEQYF

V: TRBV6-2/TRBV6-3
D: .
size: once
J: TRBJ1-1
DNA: TGTGCCAGCAGTCGGGGGAGGGCCACTGAAGCTTTCTTT
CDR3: CASSRGRATEAFF

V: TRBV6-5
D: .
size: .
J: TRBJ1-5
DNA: TGTGCCAACATGGCGGAGGGAAATCAGCCCCAGCATTTT
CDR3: CANMAEGNQPQHF

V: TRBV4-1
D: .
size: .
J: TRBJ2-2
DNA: TGCGCCAGCAGCCATCAGGGGCAGGGGAACACCGGGGAGCTGTTTTTT
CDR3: CASSHQGQGNTGELFF

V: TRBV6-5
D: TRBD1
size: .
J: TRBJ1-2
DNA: TGTGCCAGCAGTTCCAGGGGGCTGGGTGGCTACACCTTC
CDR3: CASSSRGLGGYTF

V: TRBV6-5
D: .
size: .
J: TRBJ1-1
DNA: TGTGCCAGCAGTTACTCGAGACAGACCTACTTT
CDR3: CASSYSRQTYF

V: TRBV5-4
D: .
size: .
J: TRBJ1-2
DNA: TGTGCCAGCAGCTTGGCCGGGCTCCGGGAGGGCTACACCTTC
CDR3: CASSLAGLREGYTF

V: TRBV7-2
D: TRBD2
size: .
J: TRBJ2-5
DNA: TGTGCCAGCAGCTTTGAAGGGGAGGGGAGGCAAGAGACCCAGTACTTC
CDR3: CASSFEGEGRQETQYF

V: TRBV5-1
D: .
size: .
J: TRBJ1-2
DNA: TGCGCCAGCAGCTTGGGATGGACCCAGGGCCTTGGGTATGGCTACACCTTC
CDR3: CASSLGWTQGLGYGYTF

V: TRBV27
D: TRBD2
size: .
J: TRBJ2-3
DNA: TGTGCCAGCAGTTTAAGATCGGGGGGGGCTAGTCGGGATACGCAGTATTTT
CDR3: CASSLRSGGASRDTQYF

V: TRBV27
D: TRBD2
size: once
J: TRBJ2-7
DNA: TGTGCCAGCAGCCCAGCGGGAGTAAAATACGAGCAGTACTTC
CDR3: CASSPAGVKYEQYF